This T cell receptor beta chain came from a study of T cells after yellow fever vaccination. Study-wide context: Those fractions that held only low numbers of cells were prepared using the SMART-Seq v4 Ultra Low Input RNA kit. Broader study findings: Reappearance after the booster was observed for most primary-vaccination clones (about 96% CD4, around 90% CD8). Clonotypes found in both CD4 and CD8 compartments made up a small share.

In its sample, this clonotype is medium-sized. The target antigen is unknown. Synthesis of TCR cDNA relied on 5'RACE template switching, which attached a universal primer site and UMIs. TCRdb processed the 5' RACE reads anew with MiXCR; each CDR3 protein has one entry. The sample records roughly 68,000 distinct CDR3 sequences, over 6% being singletons. CDR1 MGHDK and CDR2 SYGVNS come from the germline V gene. The germline V and J ends were trimmed by 5 bases and 3 bases, with 11 bases remaining between them. This CDR3 contains 14 residues. The sequences come from CD8+ T cells sorted from PBMCs, collected about 41 days after the first yellow fever vaccination. This chain uses TRBV25-1 with TRBJ2-1, with D hard to call. This TCR came from a man younger than 35 who received the YFV17D yellow fever vaccine. The CDR3 is CASSQSDFYNEQFF. Here the CDR3 DNA reads TGTGCCAGCAGTCAGTCCGACTTCTACAATGAGCAGTTCTTC.